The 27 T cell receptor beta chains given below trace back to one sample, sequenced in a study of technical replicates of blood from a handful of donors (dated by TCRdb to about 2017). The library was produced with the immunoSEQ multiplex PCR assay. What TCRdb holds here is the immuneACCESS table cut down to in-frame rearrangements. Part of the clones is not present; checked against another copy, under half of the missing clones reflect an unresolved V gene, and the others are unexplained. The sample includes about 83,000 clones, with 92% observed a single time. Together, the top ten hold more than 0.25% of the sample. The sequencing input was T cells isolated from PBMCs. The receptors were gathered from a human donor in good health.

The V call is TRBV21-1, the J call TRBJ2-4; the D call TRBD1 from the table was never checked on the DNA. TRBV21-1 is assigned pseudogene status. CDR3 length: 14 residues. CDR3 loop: CASSKDRAKNIQYF. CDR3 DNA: TGTGCCAGCAGCAAAGACAGGGCCAAAAACATTCAGTACTTC.

CDR3 bases: TGTGCCAGCAGCCCGAGCCTGGCCTACGAGCAGTACTTC. Amino acids: CASSPSLAYEQYF. This sequence joins TRBV5-4 and TRBJ2-7; D is undetermined. CDR1 is SGHNT, CDR2 YYREEE, per germline (reference sequence). V was clipped by 4 bases and J by 2 bases, with 10 bases between them. CDR3 size: 13 residues.

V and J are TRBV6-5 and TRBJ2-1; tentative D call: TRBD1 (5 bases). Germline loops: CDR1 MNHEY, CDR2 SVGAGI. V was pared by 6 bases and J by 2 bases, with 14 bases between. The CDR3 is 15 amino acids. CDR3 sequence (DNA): TGTGCCAGCAGCAATCCAGGGTCCACCTACAATGAGCAGTTCTTC. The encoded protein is CASSNPGSTYNEQFF.

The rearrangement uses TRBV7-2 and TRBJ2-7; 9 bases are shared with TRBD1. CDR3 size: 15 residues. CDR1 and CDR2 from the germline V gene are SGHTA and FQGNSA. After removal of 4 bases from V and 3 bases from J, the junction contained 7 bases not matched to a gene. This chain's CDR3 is CASSSTGGYYYEQYF. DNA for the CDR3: TGTGCCAGCAGCTCTACAGGGGGCTACTACTACGAGCAGTACTTC.

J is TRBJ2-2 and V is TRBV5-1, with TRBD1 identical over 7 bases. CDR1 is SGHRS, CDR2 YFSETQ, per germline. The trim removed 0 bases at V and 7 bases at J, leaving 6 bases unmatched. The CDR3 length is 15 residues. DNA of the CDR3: TGCGCCAGCAGCTTGGGGGACAGTCGGATCGGGGAGCTGTTTTTT. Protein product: CASSLGDSRIGELFF.

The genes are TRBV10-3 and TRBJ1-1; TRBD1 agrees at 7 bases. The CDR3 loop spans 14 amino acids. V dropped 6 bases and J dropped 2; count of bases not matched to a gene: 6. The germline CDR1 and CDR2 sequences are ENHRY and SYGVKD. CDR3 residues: CAIRYDRDNTEAFF. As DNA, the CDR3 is TGTGCCATCAGGTATGACAGGGATAACACTGAAGCTTTCTTT.

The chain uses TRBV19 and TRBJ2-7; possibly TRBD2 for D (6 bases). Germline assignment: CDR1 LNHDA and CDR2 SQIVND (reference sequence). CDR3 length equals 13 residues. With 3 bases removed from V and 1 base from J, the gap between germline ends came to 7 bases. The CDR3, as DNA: TGTGCCAGTAGTATGGACTATTCCTACGAGCAGTACTTC. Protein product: CASSMDYSYEQYF.

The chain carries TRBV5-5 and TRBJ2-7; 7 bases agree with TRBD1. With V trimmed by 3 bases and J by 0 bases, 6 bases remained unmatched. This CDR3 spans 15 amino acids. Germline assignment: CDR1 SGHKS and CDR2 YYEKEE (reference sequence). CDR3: CASSSGQASSYEQYF. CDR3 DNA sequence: TGTGCCAGCAGCTCCGGACAGGCTAGCTCCTACGAGCAGTACTTC.

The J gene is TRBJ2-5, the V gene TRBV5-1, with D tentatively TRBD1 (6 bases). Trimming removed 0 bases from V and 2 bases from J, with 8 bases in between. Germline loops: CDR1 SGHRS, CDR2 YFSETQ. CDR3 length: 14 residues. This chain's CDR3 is CASSLGGQQETQYF. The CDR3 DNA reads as TGCGCCAGCAGCTTGGGTGGACAGCAAGAGACCCAGTACTTC.

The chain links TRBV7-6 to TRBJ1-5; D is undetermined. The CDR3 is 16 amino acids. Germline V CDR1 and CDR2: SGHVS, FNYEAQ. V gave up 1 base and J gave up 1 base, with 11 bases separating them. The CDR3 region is CASSLGPLESNQPQHF. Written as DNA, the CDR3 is TGTGCCAGCAGCTTAGGGCCCCTTGAAAGCAATCAGCCCCAGCATTTT.

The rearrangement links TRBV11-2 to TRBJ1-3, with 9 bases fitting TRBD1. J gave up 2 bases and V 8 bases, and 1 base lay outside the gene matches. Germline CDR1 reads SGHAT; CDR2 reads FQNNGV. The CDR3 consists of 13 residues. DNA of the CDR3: TGTGCCAGCGGACAGGGGACTGGAAACACCATATATTTT. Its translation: CASGQGTGNTIYF.

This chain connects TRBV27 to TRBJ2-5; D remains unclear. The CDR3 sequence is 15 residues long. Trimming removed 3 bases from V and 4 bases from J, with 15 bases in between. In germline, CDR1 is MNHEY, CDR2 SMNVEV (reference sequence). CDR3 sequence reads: CASSLQPRERETQYF. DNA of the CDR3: TGTGCCAGCAGTTTGCAACCCCGAGAGAGAGAGACCCAGTACTTC.

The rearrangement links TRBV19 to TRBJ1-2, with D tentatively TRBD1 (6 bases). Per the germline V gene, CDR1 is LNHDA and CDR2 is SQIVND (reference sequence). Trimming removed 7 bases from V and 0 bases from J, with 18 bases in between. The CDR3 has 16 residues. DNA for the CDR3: TGTGCCAGTACCCCCCTCTGGACAGATGCTAACTATGGCTACACCTTC. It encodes CASTPLWTDANYGYTF. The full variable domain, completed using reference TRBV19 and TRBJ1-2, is DGGITQSPKYLFRKEGQNVTLSCEQNLNHDAMYWYRQDPGQGLRLIYYSQIVNDFQKGDIAEGYSVSREKKESFPLTVTSAQKNPTAFYLCASTPLWTDANYGYTFGSGTRLTVV.

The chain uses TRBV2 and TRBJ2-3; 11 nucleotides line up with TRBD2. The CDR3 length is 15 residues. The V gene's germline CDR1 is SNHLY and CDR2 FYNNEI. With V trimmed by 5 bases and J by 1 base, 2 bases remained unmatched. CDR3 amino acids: CASSPGLAGTDTQYF. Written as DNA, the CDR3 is TGTGCCAGCAGTCCGGGACTAGCGGGCACAGATACGCAGTATTTT.

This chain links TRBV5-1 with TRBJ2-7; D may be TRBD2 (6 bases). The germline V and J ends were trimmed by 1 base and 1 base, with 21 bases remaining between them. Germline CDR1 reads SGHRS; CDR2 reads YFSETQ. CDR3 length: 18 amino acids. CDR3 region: CASSLSRRDLRLSYEQYF. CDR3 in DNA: TGCGCCAGCAGCTTGAGTCGGAGGGACTTACGACTTTCCTACGAGCAGTACTTC. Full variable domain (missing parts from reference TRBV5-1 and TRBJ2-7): KAGVTQTPRYLIKTRGQQVTLSCSPISGHRSVSWYQQTPGQGLQFLFEYFSETQRNKGNFPGRFSGRQFSNSRSEMNVSTLELGDSALYLCASSLSRRDLRLSYEQYFGPGTRLTVT.

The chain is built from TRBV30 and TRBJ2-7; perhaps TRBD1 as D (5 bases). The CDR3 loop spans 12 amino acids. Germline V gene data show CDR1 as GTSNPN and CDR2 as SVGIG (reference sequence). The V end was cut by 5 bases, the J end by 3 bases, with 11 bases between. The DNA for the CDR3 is TGTGCCTGGGAATACAGGATCTACGAGCAGTACTTC. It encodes CAWEYRIYEQYF. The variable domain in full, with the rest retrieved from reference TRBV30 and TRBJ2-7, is SQTIHQWPATLVQPVGSPLSLECTVEGTSNPNLYWYRQAAGRGLQLLFYSVGIGQISSEVPQNLSASRPQDRQFILSSKKLLLSDSGFYLCAWEYRIYEQYFGPGTRLTVT.

CDR3 loop: CASSPTSGSYEQYF. The DNA of the CDR3 is TGTGCCAGCAGCCCTACTAGCGGATCCTACGAGCAGTACTTC. The chain uses TRBV28 and TRBJ2-7; 8 nucleotides match TRBD2. The germline V gene encodes CDR1 MDHEN and CDR2 SYDVKM. The CDR3 loop spans 14 amino acids. V lost 6 bases and J lost 1; bases outside the gene matches: 5.

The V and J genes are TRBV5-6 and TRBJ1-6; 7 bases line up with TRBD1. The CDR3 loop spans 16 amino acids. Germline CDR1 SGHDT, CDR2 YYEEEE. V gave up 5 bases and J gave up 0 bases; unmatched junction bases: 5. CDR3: CASRYTGASYNSPLHF. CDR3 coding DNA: TGTGCCAGCAGGTATACAGGGGCCTCCTATAATTCACCCCTCCACTTT.

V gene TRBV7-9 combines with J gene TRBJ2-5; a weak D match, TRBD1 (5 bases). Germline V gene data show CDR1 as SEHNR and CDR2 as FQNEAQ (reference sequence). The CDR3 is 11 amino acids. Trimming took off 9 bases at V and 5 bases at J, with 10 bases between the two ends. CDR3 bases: TGTGCCAGAGGGGCCAGCGAGACCCAGTACTTC. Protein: CARGASETQYF.

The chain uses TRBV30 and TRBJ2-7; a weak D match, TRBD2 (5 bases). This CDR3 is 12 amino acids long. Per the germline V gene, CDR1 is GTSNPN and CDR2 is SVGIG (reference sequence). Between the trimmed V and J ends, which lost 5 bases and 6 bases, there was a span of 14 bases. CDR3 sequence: CAWGPGSGEQYF. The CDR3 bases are TGTGCCTGGGGACCGGGATCGGGCGAGCAGTACTTC.

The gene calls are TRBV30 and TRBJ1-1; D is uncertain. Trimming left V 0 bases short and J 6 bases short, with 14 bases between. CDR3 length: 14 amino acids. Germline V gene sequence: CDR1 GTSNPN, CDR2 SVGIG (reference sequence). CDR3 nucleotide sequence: TGTGCCTGGAGTGTAAGAACAGACGAGCCTGAAGCTTTCTTT. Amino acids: CAWSVRTDEPEAFF.

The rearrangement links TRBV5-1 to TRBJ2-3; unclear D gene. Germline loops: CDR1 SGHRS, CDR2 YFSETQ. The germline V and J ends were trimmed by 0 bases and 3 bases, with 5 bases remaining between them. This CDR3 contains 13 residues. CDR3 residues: CASSLGSTDTQYF. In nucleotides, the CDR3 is TGCGCCAGCAGCTTGGGGAGTACAGATACGCAGTATTTT.

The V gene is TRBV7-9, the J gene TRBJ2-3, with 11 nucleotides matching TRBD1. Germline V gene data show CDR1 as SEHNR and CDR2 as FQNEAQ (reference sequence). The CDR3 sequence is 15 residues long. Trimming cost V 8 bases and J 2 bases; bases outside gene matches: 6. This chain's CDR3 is CASRWDRGITDTQYF. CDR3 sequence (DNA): TGTGCCAGCCGATGGGACAGGGGGATCACAGATACGCAGTATTTT.

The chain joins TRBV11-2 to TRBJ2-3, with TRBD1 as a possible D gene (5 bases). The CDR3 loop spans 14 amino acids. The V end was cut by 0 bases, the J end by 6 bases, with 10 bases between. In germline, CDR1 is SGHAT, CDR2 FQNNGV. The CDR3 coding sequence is TGTGCCAGCAGCTTAGATCTATCAGGGGATACGCAGTATTTT. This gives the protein CASSLDLSGDTQYF.

The CDR3, as DNA: TGTGCCTGGGCGGCGGGTAATAGCAATCAGCCCCAGCATTTT. Amino acid sequence: CAWAAGNSNQPQHF. The J gene is TRBJ1-5, the V gene TRBV30, with unresolved D. V shed 5 bases and J shed 0 bases, with 11 bases lying between them. This CDR3 contains 14 residues. CDR1 GTSNPN and CDR2 SVGIG come from the germline V gene (reference sequence).

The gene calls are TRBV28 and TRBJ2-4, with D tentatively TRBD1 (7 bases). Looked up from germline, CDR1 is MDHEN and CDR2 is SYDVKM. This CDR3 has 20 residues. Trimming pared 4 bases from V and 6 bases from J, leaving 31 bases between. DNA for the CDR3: TGTGCCAGCAGTTCCTCGGACACTTACAGGGGAGAGGGGGGTAGAAACATTCAGTACTTC. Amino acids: CASSSSDTYRGEGGRNIQYF.

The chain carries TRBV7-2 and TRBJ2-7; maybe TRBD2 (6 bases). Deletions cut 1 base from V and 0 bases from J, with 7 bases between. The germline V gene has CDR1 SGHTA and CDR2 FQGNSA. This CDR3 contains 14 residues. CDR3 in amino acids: CASSLGGTSYEQYF. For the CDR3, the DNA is TGTGCCAGCAGCTTAGGCGGGACCTCCTACGAGCAGTACTTC.